A selection of T cell receptor beta chains follows, all from one sample in a study of somatic mutations in cytotoxic T cells in rheumatoid arthritis. Assay: immunoSEQ multiplex PCR; the TCRdb copy retains only in-frame clones and omits some. Among approximately 10,000 clones listed, 70% to 85% were seen once. Material for sequencing was CD8+ T cells sorted from blood. These receptors originate from a woman aged 60-70 years with rheumatoid arthritis. CDR3s include the opening cysteine and the closing phenylalanine or tryptophan. The D gene is left open where the match is weak. Clone sizes are given selectively: once, few, many, or a class where the clone is expanded.

v_gene	abundance	j_gene	d_gene	CDR3aa	CDR3nt
TRBV28	-	TRBJ2-5	-	CASSLGKSLGETQYF	TGTGCCAGCAGTTTAGGGAAATCACTAGGAGAGACCCAGTACTTC
TRBV27	-	TRBJ1-4	-	CASSALVSTGEKLFF	TGTGCCAGCAGTGCCCTAGTGTCGACGGGTGAAAAACTGTTTTTT
TRBV7-6	-	TRBJ2-1	-	CASSLDWGDNEQFF	TGTGCCAGCAGCTTAGACTGGGGGGACAATGAGCAGTTCTTC
TRBV28	-	TRBJ2-1	-	CASSPDSINEQFF	TGTGCCAGCAGCCCAGACAGCATCAATGAGCAGTTCTTC
TRBV9	-	TRBJ2-2	TRBD2	CASSPRPSSGKNTGELFF	TGTGCCAGCAGCCCGCGGCCATCTAGCGGGAAAAACACCGGGGAGCTGTTTTTT
TRBV6-4	-	TRBJ2-4	TRBD2	CTSRKGTTPVVARKPF	TGTACCAGCAGAAAAGGGACTACCCCCGTTGTTGCGAGAAAGCCCTTC
TRBV28	-	TRBJ2-5	-	CASSFEWSGRETQYF	TGTGCCAGCAGTTTTGAGTGGTCGGGAAGAGAGACCCAGTACTTC
TRBV28	-	TRBJ2-7	TRBD2	CASSLIAGEYEQYF	TGTGCCAGCAGTTTAATAGCGGGAGAATACGAGCAGTACTTC
TRBV4-1	few	TRBJ1-1	TRBD1	CASSQVSGTENTEAFF	TGCGCCAGCAGCCAAGTTTCTGGGACAGAGAACACTGAAGCTTTCTTT
TRBV13	-	TRBJ2-7	TRBD1	CASSLRQGAYEQYF	TGTGCCAGCAGCCTCCGACAGGGGGCCTACGAGCAGTACTTC